The present entry profiles one TCR beta chain with its context. Its target is unknown. One end of the junction fails to match germline, which may point to a read error. No cell sorting was done before RNA was extracted from the tissue. This non-tumor lung sample came from over 3 cm beyond the tumor edge. The data were taken from a study of tumor and adjacent non-tumor tissue in lung cancer. Study-level points and caveats: In normal lung, the top 100 clones were significantly more dominant than in tumor.

The CDR3 covers 15 residues. The germline gives CDR1 SGHDT, CDR2 YYEEEE. TCRbeta libraries were built with three rounds of nested PCR, modified from ARM-PCR. From the multiplex PCR reads, TCRdb called clonotypes with MiXCR, one entry per CDR3 protein. The sample includes 60,000 to 85,000 distinct CDR3 sequences, about 77% of them seen just once. The specimen was distant non-tumor lung tissue. The V call is TRBV5-6, the J call TRBJ1-6, with D hard to call. The sequence derives from a man aged 55 to 70 with non-small cell lung cancer. The CDR3 nucleotides read TGTGCCAGCGGCTTGAGGCAGTGGAATGGATCACCCCTCCACTTC. Translation gives CASGLRQWNGSPLHF.